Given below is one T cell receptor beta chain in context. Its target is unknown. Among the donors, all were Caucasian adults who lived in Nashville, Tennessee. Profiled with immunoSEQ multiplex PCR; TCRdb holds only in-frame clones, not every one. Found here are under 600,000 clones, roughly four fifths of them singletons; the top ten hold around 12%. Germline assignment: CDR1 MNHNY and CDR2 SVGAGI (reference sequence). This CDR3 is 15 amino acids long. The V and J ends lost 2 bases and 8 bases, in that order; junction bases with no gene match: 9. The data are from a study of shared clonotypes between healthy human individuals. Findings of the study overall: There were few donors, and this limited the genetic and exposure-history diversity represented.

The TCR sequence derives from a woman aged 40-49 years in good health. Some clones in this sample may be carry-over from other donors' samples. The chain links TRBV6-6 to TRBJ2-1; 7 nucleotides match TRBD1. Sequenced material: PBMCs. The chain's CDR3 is CASSYEGAGFDEQFF. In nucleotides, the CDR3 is TGTGCCAGCAGTTACGAGGGGGCAGGCTTTGATGAGCAGTTCTTC.